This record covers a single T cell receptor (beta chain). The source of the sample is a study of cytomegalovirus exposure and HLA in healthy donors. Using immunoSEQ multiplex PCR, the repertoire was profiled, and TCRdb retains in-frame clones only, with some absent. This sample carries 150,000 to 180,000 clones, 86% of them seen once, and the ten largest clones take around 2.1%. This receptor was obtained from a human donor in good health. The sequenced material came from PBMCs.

The DNA for the CDR3 is TGCGCCAGCAGCCAAGCCTCGACAAGAAACTATGGCTACACCTTC. This translates into CASSQASTRNYGYTF. This chain connects TRBV4-1 to TRBJ1-2; no clear D gene. Germline-derived CDR1 and CDR2 are MGHRA and YSYEKL. The CDR3 totals 15 residues. Deletions cut 1 base from V and 2 bases from J, with 11 bases between.